A single sample is the source of the 9 T cell receptor beta chains below, sequenced in a study of cytomegalovirus exposure and HLA in healthy donors. PCR primers comprised 60 Vbeta and 13 Jbeta primers. Sequencing used immunoSEQ multiplex PCR; TCRdb keeps in-frame clones, though not all of them. This sample has some 200,000 clones, with around four fifths found just once. The material sequenced was PBMCs. The receptor set was obtained from a female donor in good health and CMV-seronegative.

In its sample, this clone was seen once. This chain joins TRBV6-5 and TRBJ1-1; a possible D gene is TRBD1 (6 bases). CDR1 MNHEY and CDR2 SVGAGI come from the germline V gene. V lost 0 bases, J lost 5 bases, and 10 bases lay in between. The CDR3 has 14 residues. The DNA for the CDR3 is TGTGCCAGCAGTTACTCGACACAGGGAACTGAAGCTTTCTTT. This sequence encodes CASSYSTQGTEAFF.

This clone was picked up one time. The chain recombines TRBV28 with TRBJ1-1; a weak D match, TRBD1 (5 bases). The V end lost 2 bases, the J end lost 3 bases, and 19 bases lay between the germline ends. Germline assignment: CDR1 MDHEN and CDR2 SYDVKM. The CDR3 contains 17 residues. CDR3 DNA: TGTGCCAGCAGTTTAGCCCTCGGAGACCCAGGGTACACTGAAGCTTTCTTT. It yields the protein CASSLALGDPGYTEAFF.

The rearrangement uses TRBV11-3 and TRBJ2-7, with TRBD2 matching over 12 bases. CDR1 is SGHNT and CDR2 is YENEEA in the germline V gene. The CDR3 contains 16 residues. The V gene end was trimmed by 4 bases and the J gene end by 2 bases; junction bases not matched to a gene: 6. CDR3 loop: CASSSGTSGSPYEQYF. The CDR3 DNA is TGTGCCAGCAGCTCTGGGACTAGCGGGTCTCCCTACGAGCAGTACTTC. Using reference TRBV11-3 and TRBJ2-7 for the parts outside the CDR3, the full variable domain is EAGVVQSPRYKIIEKKQPVAFWCNPISGHNTLYWYLQNLGQGPELLIRYENEEAVDDSQLPKDRFSAERLKGVDSTLKIQPAELGDSAVYLCASSSGTSGSPYEQYFGPGTRLTVT.

Here the CDR3 reads CASSQGPLRGAYEQYF. The CDR3 DNA reads TGCGCCAGCAGCCAAGGCCCCCTGCGGGGGGCCTACGAGCAGTACTTC. The rearrangement links TRBV4-3 to TRBJ2-7, with TRBD2 matching 8 bases. Trimming took 1 base from V and 2 from J; bases not matched to a gene: 7. The CDR3 sequence is 16 residues long. The germline V gene encodes CDR1 LGHNA and CDR2 YSLEER.

The rearrangement joins TRBV5-4 to TRBJ2-3; D not certain. Per germline, CDR1 SGHNT and CDR2 YYREEE (reference sequence). V shed 1 base and J shed 2 bases, with 11 bases lying between them. CDR3 length: 15 amino acids. As DNA, the CDR3 is TGTGCCAGCAGCTTGAAGGCAGGCTTCACAGATACGCAGTATTTT. Translating it yields CASSLKAGFTDTQYF.

The J gene is TRBJ2-7, the V gene TRBV5-6; TRBD2 agrees at 8 bases. There are 16 residues in the CDR3. V lost 0 bases to trimming and J lost 2 bases; unmatched junction nucleotides: 7. CDR1 SGHDT and CDR2 YYEEEE come from the germline V gene. CDR3 region: CASSLVGSGGPYEQYF. CDR3 nucleotide sequence: TGTGCCAGCAGCTTGGTAGGCAGCGGGGGTCCCTACGAGCAGTACTTC.

The genes are TRBV15 and TRBJ2-7; 9 bases map to TRBD1. This CDR3 has 15 residues. V dropped 3 bases and J dropped 3; count of bases not matched to a gene: 6. CDR1 and CDR2 (germline): LNHNV, YYDKDF (reference sequence). CDR3 DNA sequence: TGTGCCACCAGCAGCCCGGGACAGGGACTCTACGAGCAGTACTTC. Translation: CATSSPGQGLYEQYF.

This chain links TRBV7-3 with TRBJ1-2; possible D gene TRBD1, 5 bases. Germline assignment: CDR1 SGHTA and CDR2 FQGTGA. V shed 2 bases and J shed 8 bases, with 18 bases lying between them. This CDR3 contains 15 residues. CDR3 sequence reads: CASSLGASGLGGYTF. CDR3 coding DNA: TGTGCCAGCAGCTTAGGTGCGTCAGGGCTCGGCGGCTACACCTTC.

The rearrangement joins TRBV7-2 to TRBJ2-7; 9 bases fit TRBD1. The V gene's germline CDR1 is SGHTA and CDR2 FQGNSA. The CDR3 runs to 15 residues. The V and J ends lost 5 bases and 2 bases, in that order; junction bases with no gene match: 7. CDR3 bases: TGTGCCAGCAGCACAACAGGGGGCCAGGCCTACGAGCAGTACTTC. Translation: CASSTTGGQAYEQYF.